This TCR beta chain was recovered during a study of cytomegalovirus exposure and HLA in healthy donors. Study in general: There were nearly 120 million unique TCR beta sequences, drawn from 150 million to 200 million T cells, in an earlier analysis. Whole-study results and caveats: Later genetic work tied a missense DCLRE1C variant to beta-chain V and J trimming.

With respect to this clone: The antigen is unknown.

Whereas donors were nominally healthy upon sampling, unrecorded immune exposures were probable. Absent from the records is this donor's CMV serostatus. PCR primers comprised 60 Vbeta and 13 Jbeta primers. Libraries were prepared by immunoSEQ multiplex PCR; TCRdb keeps only in-frame clonotypes and omits some of them. The sample has fewer than 200,000 clones; approximately 72% are singletons. Material: PBMCs. This receptor was taken from a human donor in good health.

DNA for the CDR3: TGTGCCAGCAGTTCAAGCCGGACAGAGGCCTATGGCTACACCTTC. The encoded protein is CASSSSRTEAYGYTF. The chain employs TRBV27 and TRBJ1-2; tentative D call: TRBD1 (6 bases). Trimming stripped 4 bases from V and 4 bases from J, with 16 bases between. Germline CDR1 reads MNHEY; CDR2 reads SMNVEV (reference sequence). The CDR3 covers 15 residues.